These 12 T cell receptor beta chains came from one sample sequenced in a study of a mutant IDH1 vaccine in newly diagnosed glioma. Time point in this sample: week 23, last vaccination. Topical imiquimod was applied with each vaccine dose, which held 300 ug of mutant IDH1 20-mer peptide. Assay used: immunoSEQ multiplex PCR; TCRdb lists only in-frame clones, some missing. Of 60,000 or so clones listed, 70% to 90% were seen once; the top ten hold over 4%. Which antigens these TCRs recognize remains unknown. The sample consisted of PBMCs, taken from a glioma patient whose treatment included an IDH1 peptide vaccine. These receptors were obtained from a young man with glioma.

V usage is TRBV27 and J usage is TRBJ1-2; D is possibly TRBD1 (6 bases). Germline CDR1 reads MNHEY; CDR2 reads SMNVEV (reference sequence). This CDR3 is 19 amino acids long. The V end lost 1 base, the J end lost 0 bases, and 21 bases lay between the germline ends. The CDR3 nucleotides read TGTGCCAGCAGTTTATTTAGATACCCAGGGGCGCAGACTAACTATGGCTACACCTTC. This sequence encodes CASSLFRYPGAQTNYGYTF.

The chain uses TRBV2 and TRBJ2-7, with a possible D match to TRBD2 (7 bases). From germline, CDR1 is SNHLY and CDR2 FYNNEI. The V end lost 6 bases, the J end lost 3 bases, and 18 bases lay between the germline ends. The CDR3 has 15 residues. For the CDR3, the DNA is TGTGCCAGCAGCCCACGGGGGGCCGTACACTACGAGCAGTACTTC. It translates to CASSPRGAVHYEQYF. The full variable domain, in which reference TRBV2 and TRBJ2-7 provide the parts outside the CDR3, is EPEVTQTPSHQVTQMGQEVILRCVPISNHLYFYWYRQILGQKVEFLVSFYNNEISEKSEIFDDQFSVERPDGSNFTLKIRSTKLEDSAMYFCASSPRGAVHYEQYFGPGTRLTVT.

This rearrangement joins TRBV27 to TRBJ2-1; D is unclear. The V gene's germline CDR1 is MNHEY and CDR2 SMNVEV (reference sequence). With 6 bases removed from V and 7 bases from J, the gap between germline ends came to 16 bases. The CDR3 is 14 amino acids. CDR3 sequence (DNA): TGTGCCAGCAGCCCAAATGTGCTTAAAAATGAGCAGTTCTTC. This sequence encodes CASSPNVLKNEQFF.

This rearrangement joins TRBV28 to TRBJ1-1; D not resolved. This CDR3 contains 11 residues. Looked up from germline, CDR1 is MDHEN and CDR2 is SYDVKM. V lost 5 bases and J lost 8, with 9 bases in between. CDR3 DNA sequence: TGTGCCAGCAGTACCTACCGAGAAGCTTTCTTT. Translated: CASSTYREAFF. The full variable domain, its missing parts supplied by reference TRBV28 and TRBJ1-1, is DVKVTQSSRYLVKRTGEKVFLECVQDMDHENMFWYRQDPGLGLRLIYFSYDVKMKEKGDIPEGYSVSREKKERFSLILESASTNQTSMYLCASSTYREAFFGQGTRLTVV.

The sample holds a few counts of this clone. This chain connects TRBV6-1 to TRBJ2-2; TRBD1 is a possible D gene (6 bases). Trimming removed 1 base at V and 1 base at J, with 10 bases between. There are 16 residues in the CDR3. Germline CDR1 and CDR2: MNHNS and SASEGT. This chain's CDR3 is CASSEDPGQNTGELFF. The CDR3 DNA reads as TGTGCCAGCAGTGAAGACCCGGGACAGAACACCGGGGAGCTGTTTTTT.

V usage is TRBV5-4 and J usage is TRBJ2-7, with 7 bases that match TRBD1. CDR1 and CDR2 (germline): SGHNT, YYREEE (reference sequence). The CDR3 spans 14 residues. Germline trimming cut 4 bases from V and 0 bases from J; bases unmatched to any gene: 4. Here the CDR3 DNA reads TGTGCCAGCAGCACCTACAGGGGCTCCTACGAGCAGTACTTC. Its translation: CASSTYRGSYEQYF.

Remarks on this clone: At the DNA level, this CDR3 is encoded by other sequences in the same sample as well. V is TRBV6-5 and J is TRBJ1-1, with D uncertain. The V and J ends lost 3 bases and 1 base respectively, with 6 bases between them. The CDR3 sequence is 13 residues long. Per germline, CDR1 MNHEY and CDR2 SVGAGI. The CDR3 here is CASSYKRNTEAFF. The CDR3 DNA reads TGTGCCAGCAGTTATAAAAGGAACACTGAAGCTTTCTTT.

This chain links TRBV5-1 with TRBJ1-2; D ambiguous. In germline, CDR1 is SGHRS, CDR2 YFSETQ. Between the trimmed V and J ends, which lost 5 bases and 6 bases, there was a span of 20 bases. This CDR3 is built from 15 residues. The CDR3 bases are TGCGCCAGCAGACCAGATAAGGGCCTAAAAAATGGCTACACCTTC. As protein: CASRPDKGLKNGYTF.

The V gene is TRBV7-9, the J gene TRBJ1-1, with D perhaps matching TRBD1 (6 bases). The ends were cut back, 11 bases at V and 4 bases at J, with 17 bases in the middle. CDR1 is SEHNR, CDR2 FQNEAQ, per germline (reference sequence). The CDR3 has 13 amino acids. Written as DNA, the CDR3 is TGTGCCTTCCGACAGGACGAGACCACTGAAGCTTTCTTT. Translated, it gives CAFRQDETTEAFF.

The rearrangement joins TRBV29-1 to TRBJ1-5; 10 bases are shared with TRBD1. Per the germline V gene, CDR1 is SQVTM and CDR2 is ANQGSEA. V was clipped by 7 bases and J by 5 bases; unmatched bases: 8. The CDR3 has 14 amino acids. The CDR3, as DNA: TGCAGCGCCCAGACAGGGGGCGTCGATCAGCCCCAGCATTTT. As protein: CSAQTGGVDQPQHF. The full variable domain, completed using reference TRBV29-1 and TRBJ1-5, is SAVISQKPSRDICQRGTSLTIQCQVDSQVTMMFWYRQQPGQSLTLIATANQGSEATYESGFVIDKFPISRPNLTFSTLTVSNMSPEDSSIYLCSAQTGGVDQPQHFGDGTRLSIL.

The V and J genes are TRBV6-5 and TRBJ2-7, with TRBD1 matching over 7 bases. The ends lost 2 bases at V and 0 bases at J; junction bases unmatched: 1. The germline CDR1 and CDR2 sequences are MNHEY and SVGAGI. The CDR3 is 14 residues long. The CDR3 DNA reads as TGTGCCAGCAGTTACGGGACAGACTCCTACGAGCAGTACTTC. Encoded protein: CASSYGTDSYEQYF.

The chain couples TRBV27 to TRBJ1-1; D unresolved. The ends were cut back, 0 bases at V and 6 bases at J, with 8 bases in the middle. The CDR3 totals 13 residues. Germline loops: CDR1 MNHEY, CDR2 SMNVEV (reference sequence). The CDR3 loop reads CASSLSGFAEAFF. The CDR3 nucleotides read TGTGCCAGCAGTTTATCCGGGTTCGCTGAAGCTTTCTTT.